The TCR beta chain under discussion was sequenced for a study of T-cell memory formation after mild COVID-19. The study, taken as a whole, reports: Cross-reactive memory appears to have joined, as suggested by some responding clones showing up in pre-infection memory. Clones which contracted sat mainly in CM and EM if CD4+, and in EMRA if CD8+. Later expanders leaned toward CD4+, whereas clones contracting from day 15 to 85 were balanced CD4/CD8.

Germline V lookup: CDR1 ENHRY, CDR2 SYGVKD. The ends were cut back, 10 bases at V and 9 bases at J, with 16 bases in the middle. The CDR3 totals 12 residues. This clonotype turned up a few times. Antigen unknown. Constant-segment primers were used for 5'RACE, and the resulting TCR alpha and TCR beta cDNA libraries carried sample barcodes and UMIs. TCRdb ran MiXCR on the 5' RACE reads and lists one entry per CDR3 protein. The data contain under 40,000 distinct CDR3 sequences, over 5% of them singletons. The source material was PBMCs or a T cell subset sorted from them (not recorded which). The gene calls are TRBV10-3 and TRBJ2-1; D is possibly TRBD1 or TRBD2 (6 bases each). The sequence came from an adult who had mild COVID-19 (a few samples of this study predate the infection). Cell type and time point are not known. The CDR3 region has the DNA TGTGCCACCCAAGTGGGGGGCGGTGAGCAGTTCTTC. It translates to CATQVGGGEQFF.